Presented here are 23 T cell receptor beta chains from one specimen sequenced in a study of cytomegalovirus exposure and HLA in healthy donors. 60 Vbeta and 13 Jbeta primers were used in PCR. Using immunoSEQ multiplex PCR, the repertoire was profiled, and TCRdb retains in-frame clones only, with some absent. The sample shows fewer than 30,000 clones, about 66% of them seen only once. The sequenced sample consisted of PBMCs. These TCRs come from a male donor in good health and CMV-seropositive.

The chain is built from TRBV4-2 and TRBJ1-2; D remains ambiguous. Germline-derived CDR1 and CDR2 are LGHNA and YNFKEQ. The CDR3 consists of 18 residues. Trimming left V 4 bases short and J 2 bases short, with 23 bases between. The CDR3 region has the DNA TGTGCCAGCAGCCGAACCATGGGAGGAGGGTCCTTAAACTATGGCTACACCTTC. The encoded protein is CASSRTMGGGSLNYGYTF.

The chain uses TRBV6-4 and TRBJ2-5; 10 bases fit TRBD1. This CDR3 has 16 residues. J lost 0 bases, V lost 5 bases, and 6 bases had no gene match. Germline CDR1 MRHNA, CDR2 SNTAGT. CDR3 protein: CASSHPGQGYQETQYF. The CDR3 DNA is TGTGCCAGCAGTCATCCGGGACAGGGGTACCAAGAGACCCAGTACTTC.

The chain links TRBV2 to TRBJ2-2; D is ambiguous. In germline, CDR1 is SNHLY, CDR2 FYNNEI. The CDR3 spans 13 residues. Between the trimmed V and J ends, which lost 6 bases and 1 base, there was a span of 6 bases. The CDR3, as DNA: TGTGCCAGCAGCTGGCAGAACACCGGGGAGCTGTTTTTT. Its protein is CASSWQNTGELFF.

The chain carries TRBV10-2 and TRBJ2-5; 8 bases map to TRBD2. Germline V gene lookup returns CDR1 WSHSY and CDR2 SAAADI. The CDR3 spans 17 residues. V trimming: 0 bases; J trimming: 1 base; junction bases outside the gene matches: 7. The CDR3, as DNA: TGCGCCAGCAGTGAGTCGGGAGAGCGGGGGCCCCAAGAGACCCAGTACTTC. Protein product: CASSESGERGPQETQYF.

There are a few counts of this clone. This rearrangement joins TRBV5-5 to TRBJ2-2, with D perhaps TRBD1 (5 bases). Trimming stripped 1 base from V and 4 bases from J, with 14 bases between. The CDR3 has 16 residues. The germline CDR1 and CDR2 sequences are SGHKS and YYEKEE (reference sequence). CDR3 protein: CASSLYPGKGTGELFF. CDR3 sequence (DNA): TGTGCCAGCAGCTTGTACCCAGGGAAGGGCACCGGGGAGCTGTTTTTT.

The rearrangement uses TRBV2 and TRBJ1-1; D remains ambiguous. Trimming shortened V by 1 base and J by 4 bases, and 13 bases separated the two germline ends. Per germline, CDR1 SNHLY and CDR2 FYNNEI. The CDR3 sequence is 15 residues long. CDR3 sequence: CASSEGVGGITEAFF. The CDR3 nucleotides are TGTGCCAGCAGTGAAGGGGTAGGCGGGATCACTGAAGCTTTCTTT. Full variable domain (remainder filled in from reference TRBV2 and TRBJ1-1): EPEVTQTPSHQVTQMGQEVILRCVPISNHLYFYWYRQILGQKVEFLVSFYNNEISEKSEIFDDQFSVERPDGSNFTLKIRSTKLEDSAMYFCASSEGVGGITEAFFGQGTRLTVV.

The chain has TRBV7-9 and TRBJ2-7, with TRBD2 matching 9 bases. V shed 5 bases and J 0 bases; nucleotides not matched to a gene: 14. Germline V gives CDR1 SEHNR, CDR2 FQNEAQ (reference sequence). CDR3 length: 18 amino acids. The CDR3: CASSAIIGLAPSSYEQYF. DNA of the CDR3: TGTGCCAGCAGCGCTATAATCGGACTAGCGCCGAGCTCCTACGAGCAGTACTTC.

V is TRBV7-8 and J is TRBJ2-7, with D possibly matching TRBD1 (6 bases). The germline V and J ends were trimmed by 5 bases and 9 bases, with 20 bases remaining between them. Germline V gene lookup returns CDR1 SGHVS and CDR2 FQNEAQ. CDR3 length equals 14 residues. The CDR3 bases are TGTGCCAGCAGCCCGGACAGCAATCTACGAGGGCAGTACTTC. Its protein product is CASSPDSNLRGQYF.

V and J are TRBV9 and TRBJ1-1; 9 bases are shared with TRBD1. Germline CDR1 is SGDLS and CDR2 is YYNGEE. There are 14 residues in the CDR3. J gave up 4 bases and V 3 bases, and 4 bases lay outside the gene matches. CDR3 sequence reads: CASSAQTGGTEAFF. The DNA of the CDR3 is TGTGCCAGCAGCGCCCAGACAGGGGGCACTGAAGCTTTCTTT.

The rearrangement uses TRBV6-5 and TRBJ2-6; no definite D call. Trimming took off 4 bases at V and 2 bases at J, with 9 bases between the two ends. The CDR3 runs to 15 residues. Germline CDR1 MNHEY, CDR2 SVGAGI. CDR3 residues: CASSFLEPGANVLTF. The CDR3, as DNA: TGTGCCAGCAGTTTTCTAGAACCTGGGGCCAACGTCCTGACTTTC.

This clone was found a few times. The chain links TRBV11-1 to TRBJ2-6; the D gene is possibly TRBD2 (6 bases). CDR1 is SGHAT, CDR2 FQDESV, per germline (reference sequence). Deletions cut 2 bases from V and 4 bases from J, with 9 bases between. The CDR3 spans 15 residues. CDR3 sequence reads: CASSLRGSGANVLTF. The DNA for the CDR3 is TGTGCCAGCAGCTTACGGGGGAGCGGGGCCAACGTCCTGACTTTC.

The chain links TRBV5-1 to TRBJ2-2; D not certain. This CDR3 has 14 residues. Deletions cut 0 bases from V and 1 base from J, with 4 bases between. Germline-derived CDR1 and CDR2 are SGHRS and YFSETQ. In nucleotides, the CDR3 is TGCGCCAGCAGCTTGGGACAGAACACCGGGGAGCTGTTTTTT. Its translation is CASSLGQNTGELFF.

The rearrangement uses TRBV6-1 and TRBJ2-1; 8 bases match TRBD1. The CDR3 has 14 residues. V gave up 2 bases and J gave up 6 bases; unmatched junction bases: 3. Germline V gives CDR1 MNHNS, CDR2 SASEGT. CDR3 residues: CASSEQGAGNEQFF. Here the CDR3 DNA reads TGTGCCAGCAGTGAACAGGGGGCAGGCAATGAGCAGTTCTTC.

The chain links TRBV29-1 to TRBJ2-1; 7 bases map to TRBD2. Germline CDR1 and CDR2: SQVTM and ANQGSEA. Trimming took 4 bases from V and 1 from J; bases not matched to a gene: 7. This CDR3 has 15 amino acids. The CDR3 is CSVVEREVSYNEQFF. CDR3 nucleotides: TGCAGCGTTGTTGAGCGGGAAGTATCCTACAATGAGCAGTTCTTC.

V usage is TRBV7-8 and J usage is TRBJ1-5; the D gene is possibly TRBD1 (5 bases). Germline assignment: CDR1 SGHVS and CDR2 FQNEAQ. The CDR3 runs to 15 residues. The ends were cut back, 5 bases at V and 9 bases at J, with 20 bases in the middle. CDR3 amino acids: CASSPTNSRGVPQHF. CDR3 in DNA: TGTGCCAGCAGCCCTACTAATTCGCGGGGGGTGCCCCAGCATTTT. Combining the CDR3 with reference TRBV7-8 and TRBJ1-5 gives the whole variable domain GAGVSQSPRYKVAKRGQDVALRCDPISGHVSLFWYQQALGQGPEFLTYFQNEAQLDKSGLPSDRFFAERPEGSVSTLKIQRTQQEDSAVYLCASSPTNSRGVPQHFGDGTRLSIL.

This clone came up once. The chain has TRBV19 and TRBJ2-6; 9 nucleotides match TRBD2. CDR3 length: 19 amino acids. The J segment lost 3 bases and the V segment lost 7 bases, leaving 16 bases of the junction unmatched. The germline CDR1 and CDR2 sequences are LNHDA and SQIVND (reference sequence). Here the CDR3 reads CASTFKLGAGGIGANVLTF. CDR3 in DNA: TGTGCCAGTACCTTCAAACTTGGAGCGGGAGGAATTGGGGCCAACGTCCTGACTTTC.

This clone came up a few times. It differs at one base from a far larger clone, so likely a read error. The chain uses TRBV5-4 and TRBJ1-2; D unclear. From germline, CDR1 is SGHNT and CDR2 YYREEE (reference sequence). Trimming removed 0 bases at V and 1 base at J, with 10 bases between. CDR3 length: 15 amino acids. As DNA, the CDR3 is TGTGCCAGCAGCTTGGCTGCAGGACTTAACTATGGCTACACCTTC. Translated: CASSLAAGLNYGYTF.

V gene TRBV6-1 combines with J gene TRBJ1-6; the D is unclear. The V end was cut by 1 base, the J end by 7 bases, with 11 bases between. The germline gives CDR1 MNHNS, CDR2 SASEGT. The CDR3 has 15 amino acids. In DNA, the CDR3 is TGTGCCAGCAGTGAAGGGGAGGAGGGCAATTCACCCCTCCACTTT. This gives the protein CASSEGEEGNSPLHF.

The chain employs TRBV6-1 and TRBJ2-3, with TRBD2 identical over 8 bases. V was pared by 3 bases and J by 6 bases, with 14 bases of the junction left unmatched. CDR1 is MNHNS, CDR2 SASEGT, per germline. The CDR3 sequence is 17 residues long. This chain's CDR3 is CASSDGLKAGVTDTQYF. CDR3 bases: TGTGCCAGCAGTGATGGTTTAAAAGCGGGAGTCACCGATACGCAGTATTTT.

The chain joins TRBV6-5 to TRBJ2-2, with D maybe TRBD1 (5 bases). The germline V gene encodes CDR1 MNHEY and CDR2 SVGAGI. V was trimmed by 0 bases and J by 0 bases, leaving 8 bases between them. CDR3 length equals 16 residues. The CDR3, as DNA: TGTGCCAGCAGTTACTCGCAGGGAACGAACACCGGGGAGCTGTTTTTT. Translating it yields CASSYSQGTNTGELFF.

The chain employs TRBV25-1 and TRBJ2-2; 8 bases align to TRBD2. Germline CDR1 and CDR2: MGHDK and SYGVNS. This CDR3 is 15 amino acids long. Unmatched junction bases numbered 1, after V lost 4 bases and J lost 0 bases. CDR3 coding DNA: TGTGCCAGCAGTGCGGGACTAGCGAACACCGGGGAGCTGTTTTTT. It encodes CASSAGLANTGELFF.

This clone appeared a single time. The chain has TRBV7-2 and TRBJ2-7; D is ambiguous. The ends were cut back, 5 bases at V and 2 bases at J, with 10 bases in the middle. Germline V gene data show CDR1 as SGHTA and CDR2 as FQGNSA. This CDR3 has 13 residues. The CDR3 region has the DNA TGTGCCAGCAGCCGTCAGGCCGCCTACGAGCAGTACTTC. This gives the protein CASSRQAAYEQYF.

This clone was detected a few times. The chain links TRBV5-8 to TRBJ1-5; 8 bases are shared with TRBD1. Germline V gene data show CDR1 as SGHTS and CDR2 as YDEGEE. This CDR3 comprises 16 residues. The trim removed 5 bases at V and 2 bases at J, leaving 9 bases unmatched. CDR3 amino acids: CASSRRPGQGNQPQHF. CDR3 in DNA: TGTGCCAGCAGTCGACGCCCGGGACAGGGCAATCAGCCCCAGCATTTT.